One and the same sample provided the 9 T cell receptor beta chains below, sequenced in a study of human T cells and chemical hapten exposure. A single record per CDR3 protein comes from TCRdb applying MiXCR to the RACE reads. Here the sample spans 270,000 or so distinct CDR3 sequences, around 7.3% being singletons. Time point denoted: pre-sensitization, week 0. Noted treatment: therapeutic diphenylcyclopropenone sensitization with weekly scalp DPC. The sample in question was whole blood, obtained in connection with sensitization to the hapten diphenylcyclopropenone (DPC). These receptors were collected from a man between 18 and 29 years old with alopecia areata. Some clones in this sample may be carry-over from other donors' samples.

The chain recombines TRBV7-8 with TRBJ2-3; TRBD1 agrees at 7 bases. Germline CDR1 and CDR2: SGHVS and FQNEAQ. With V trimmed by 6 bases and J by 0 bases, 9 bases remained unmatched. The CDR3 runs to 16 residues. This CDR3 reads CASSPRTGFSTDTQYF. CDR3 bases: TGTGCCAGCAGTCCTCGGACAGGTTTTAGCACAGATACGCAGTATTTT.

This clonotype appeared many times. The chain has TRBV4-3 and TRBJ1-1; no firm D call. Germline V gives CDR1 LGHNA, CDR2 YSLEER. The CDR3 runs 13 residues. V lost 1 base, J lost 8 bases, and 11 bases lay in between. Here the CDR3 DNA reads TGCGCCAGCAGCCAAGGTCAGGCGACCGAAGCTTTCTTT. Encoded protein: CASSQGQATEAFF.

This clonotype was recorded a few times. The chain uses TRBV5-1 and TRBJ1-1; D is unresolved. The CDR3 runs to 13 residues. V lost 1 base and J lost 6, with 10 bases in between. Per germline, CDR1 SGHRS and CDR2 YFSETQ. CDR3 sequence: CASSLSGWAEAFF. The CDR3 DNA reads as TGCGCCAGCAGCTTGTCGGGGTGGGCTGAAGCTTTCTTT.

CDR3 loop: CASSLKRADTQYF. The DNA of the CDR3 is TGTGCCAGCAGCTTGAAGAGGGCCGATACGCAGTATTTT. The chain combines TRBV5-4 with TRBJ2-3; D is perhaps TRBD2 (5 bases). The germline V and J ends were trimmed by 1 base and 6 bases, with 9 bases remaining between them. Germline V lookup: CDR1 SGHNT, CDR2 YYREEE (reference sequence). CDR3 length: 13 amino acids. Full variable domain (remainder filled in from reference TRBV5-4 and TRBJ2-3): ETGVTQSPTHLIKTRGQQVTLRCSSQSGHNTVSWYQQALGQGPQFIFQYYREEENGRGNFPPRFSGLQFPNYSSELNVNALELDDSALYLCASSLKRADTQYFGPGTRLTVL.

This clonotype was picked up many times. V is TRBV11-2 and J is TRBJ2-5; D is possibly TRBD1 (6 bases). This CDR3 contains 14 residues. Trimming took off 2 bases at V and 1 base at J, with 8 bases between the two ends. Germline V CDR1 and CDR2: SGHAT, FQNNGV. The CDR3 DNA sequence: TGTGCCAGCAGCTTAACAGGGCCCCAAGAGACCCAGTACTTC. Translated, it gives CASSLTGPQETQYF.

This clonotype was recorded at least ten times. The genes are TRBV11-2 and TRBJ2-1; D not resolved. The germline V gene has CDR1 SGHAT and CDR2 FQNNGV. V was trimmed by 0 bases and J by 6 bases, leaving 15 bases between them. The CDR3 totals 16 residues. Here the CDR3 DNA reads TGTGCCAGCAGCTTAGATCACCCTGCTACTGCCAATGAGCAGTTCTTC. This encodes CASSLDHPATANEQFF.

This clonotype has at least ten counts. This chain connects TRBV5-1 to TRBJ1-2; D unresolved. The CDR3 runs to 12 residues. Per germline, CDR1 SGHRS and CDR2 YFSETQ. Trimming left V 0 bases short and J 8 bases short, with 8 bases between. The CDR3: CASSLGQDGYTF. In DNA form, the CDR3 reads TGCGCCAGCAGCTTGGGGCAGGACGGCTACACCTTC.

V and J are TRBV28 and TRBJ2-1, with a possible D match to TRBD1 (6 bases). Per the germline V gene, CDR1 is MDHEN and CDR2 is SYDVKM. Deletions cut 4 bases from V and 4 bases from J, with 17 bases between. CDR3 length: 16 amino acids. For the CDR3, the DNA is TGTGCCAGCAGTTCCCCAGGGGAGTTAAGGTACAATGAGCAGTTCTTC. Amino acid sequence: CASSSPGELRYNEQFF.

This clonotype was seen ten or more times. This sequence joins TRBV10-3 and TRBJ2-5; D might be TRBD1 (5 bases). From germline, CDR1 is ENHRY and CDR2 SYGVKD. The V gene lost 0 bases and the J gene lost 4 bases, with 15 bases spanning the gap. This CDR3 contains 16 residues. The CDR3 region has the DNA TGTGCCATCAGTGAGTCGGTAGGGGCTACTGGAGAGACCCAGTACTTC. This encodes CAISESVGATGETQYF.